The 32 T cell receptor beta chains presented below share a single source sample, sequenced in a study of patients and donors after allogeneic stem cell transplantation. A single record per CDR3 protein comes from TCRdb applying MiXCR to the RT-PCR reads. Counted here are roughly 880,000 distinct CDR3 sequences, about a sixth occurring once; the ten biggest clones make up roughly 6%. The material sequenced was blood, either unsorted or a sorted T cell fraction (not recorded which). Every receptor here comes from a human donor who was either an allogeneic HSCT recipient or a stem cell or donor lymphocyte infusion donor (not recorded which). It is not recorded whose cells these are; they may come from a transplant donor.

This clonotype has just a few counts. The chain recombines TRBV29-1 with TRBJ2-2; tentatively, D is TRBD2 (5 bases). The CDR3 has 16 residues. V lost 0 bases, J lost 5 bases, and 16 bases lay in between. Germline CDR1 and CDR2: SQVTM and ANQGSEA. DNA for the CDR3: TGCAGCGTTGAAGATAGGAGCGGAGAGGTTACCGGGGAGCTGTTTTTT. Translated: CSVEDRSGEVTGELFF.

The V call is TRBV5-5, the J call TRBJ2-2, with TRBD1 as a possible D gene (5 bases). Trimming shortened V by 3 bases and J by 6 bases, and 12 bases separated the two germline ends. Germline V gene lookup returns CDR1 SGHKS and CDR2 YYEKEE (reference sequence). This CDR3 is 14 amino acids long. DNA of the CDR3: TGTGCCAGCAGCTCGCAGGGTTTTGCCGGGGAGCTGTTTTTT. Its translation: CASSSQGFAGELFF.

This clonotype has just a few counts. The chain carries TRBV6-5 and TRBJ2-1; TRBD2 might be the D (6 bases). Germline CDR1 MNHEY, CDR2 SVGAGI. The CDR3 is made up of 15 amino acids. The V gene lost 2 bases and the J gene lost 4 bases, with 12 bases spanning the gap. Here the CDR3 reads CASSYGGRWYNEQFF. The CDR3 DNA reads TGTGCCAGCAGTTACGGAGGGAGGTGGTACAATGAGCAGTTCTTC.

The chain uses TRBV29-1 and TRBJ2-2, with a weak D call TRBD2 (6 bases). Germline assignment: CDR1 SQVTM and CDR2 ANQGSEA. The CDR3 contains 13 residues. Trimming left V 4 bases short and J 4 bases short, with 10 bases between. The CDR3 nucleotides read TGCAGCGTTGGGAGGGAATTCACCGGGGAGCTGTTTTTT. Protein sequence: CSVGREFTGELFF.

The genes are TRBV10-2 and TRBJ2-7; 9 bases match TRBD2. CDR3 size: 15 residues. CDR1 and CDR2 (germline): WSHSY, SAAADI. The trim removed 6 bases at V and 4 bases at J, leaving 10 bases unmatched. This CDR3 reads CASRELAGPLYEQYF. The CDR3 nucleotides read TGCGCCAGCAGAGAACTAGCGGGCCCCCTTTACGAGCAGTACTTC.

The table lists this clonotype with many counts. The CDR3 DNA sequence: TGTGCCAGCGGCAGGAATGAGCAGTTCTTC. Its protein is CASGRNEQFF. V and J are TRBV12-3 or TRBV12-4 and TRBJ2-1; D gene unclear. Trimming stripped 8 bases from V and 7 bases from J, with 6 bases between. CDR3 size: 10 residues.

The genes are TRBV6-1 and TRBJ1-5; 8 nucleotides agree with TRBD1. Per germline, CDR1 MNHNS and CDR2 SASEGT. V dropped 6 bases and J dropped 6; count of bases not matched to a gene: 10. The length of the CDR3 is 15 residues. The CDR3 loop is CASRSGQGESQPQHF. The CDR3 DNA reads TGTGCCAGCAGATCCGGACAGGGAGAAAGTCAGCCCCAGCATTTT.

This clonotype was seen at least ten times. V and J are TRBV10-3 and TRBJ2-1; 7 bases agree with TRBD1. V trimming: 11 bases; J trimming: 6 bases; junction bases outside the gene matches: 7. This CDR3 contains 12 residues. Germline CDR1 and CDR2: ENHRY and SYGVKD. The CDR3 DNA sequence: TGTGCCGCCGGATCAGGGGGCAATGAGCAGTTCTTC. This encodes CAAGSGGNEQFF.

This clonotype occurred a few times. The chain combines TRBV6-2 or TRBV6-3 with TRBJ1-2; D is uncertain. V was clipped by 4 bases and J by 2 bases, with 14 bases between them. The CDR3 runs 15 residues. The germline CDR1 and CDR2 sequences are MNHEY and SVGEGT. The CDR3 DNA reads TGTGCCAGCAGTTTCGAGGACGGGCTGAACTATGGCTACACCTTC. Translation gives CASSFEDGLNYGYTF.

This clonotype has just a few counts. V usage is TRBV5-6 and J usage is TRBJ2-1, with 12 nucleotides matching TRBD2. The length of the CDR3 is 17 residues. Germline V gives CDR1 SGHDT, CDR2 YYEEEE. V lost 4 bases and J lost 7; bases outside the gene matches: 12. Written as DNA, the CDR3 is TGTGCCAGCAGCATTTATCTGAGACTAGCGGGAGAAAATGAGCAGTTCTTC. It codes for CASSIYLRLAGENEQFF.

This rearrangement joins TRBV5-1 to TRBJ1-5, with a tentative D call TRBD1 (6 bases). There are 14 residues in the CDR3. Per germline, CDR1 SGHRS and CDR2 YFSETQ. V was trimmed by 5 bases and J by 3 bases, leaving 12 bases between them. The CDR3 loop is CASRAGDSNQPQHF. The CDR3 region has the DNA TGCGCCAGCAGAGCAGGGGACTCCAATCAGCCCCAGCATTTT.

This clonotype was counted only a few times. The J gene is TRBJ2-3, the V gene TRBV5-1, with 10 bases lining up with TRBD2. This CDR3 comprises 16 residues. The ends lost 1 base at V and 2 bases at J; junction bases unmatched: 4. Germline V CDR1 and CDR2: SGHRS, YFSETQ. CDR3 amino acids: CASSLSTSGVTDTQYF. In DNA, the CDR3 is TGCGCCAGCAGCTTGTCTACTAGCGGGGTCACAGATACGCAGTATTTT. Drawing the rest from reference TRBV5-1 and TRBJ2-3, the complete variable domain is KAGVTQTPRYLIKTRGQQVTLSCSPISGHRSVSWYQQTPGQGLQFLFEYFSETQRNKGNFPGRFSGRQFSNSRSEMNVSTLELGDSALYLCASSLSTSGVTDTQYFGPGTRLTVL.

The CDR3 DNA reads as TGCGCCAGCAGCGCGTACAGGGGCTTCGATACGCAGTATTTT. Translation gives CASSAYRGFDTQYF. The gene calls are TRBV5-1 and TRBJ2-3; 7 bases fit TRBD1. CDR3 length: 14 amino acids. The germline CDR1 and CDR2 sequences are SGHRS and YFSETQ. V lost 4 bases to trimming and J lost 6 bases; unmatched junction nucleotides: 8.

This clonotype was counted between two and nine times. The chain couples TRBV20-1 to TRBJ1-5; D unresolved. The CDR3 is made up of 14 amino acids. V lost 0 bases and J 0 bases, leaving 6 bases between the germline ends. The V gene's germline CDR1 is DFQATT and CDR2 SNEGSKA (reference sequence). Here the CDR3 reads CSARETVSNQPQHF. CDR3 bases: TGCAGTGCTAGAGAGACGGTTAGCAATCAGCCCCAGCATTTT.

J is TRBJ2-3 and V is TRBV10-3; D might be TRBD1 or TRBD2, each matching 5 bases. The CDR3 has 17 residues. V lost 0 bases and J lost 6, with 19 bases in between. The germline V gene encodes CDR1 ENHRY and CDR2 SYGVKD. The CDR3 DNA reads TGTGCCATCAGTGAGTCGTGGGGGACCTCGGGGAGCGATACGCAGTATTTT. As protein: CAISESWGTSGSDTQYF.

The chain carries TRBV20-1 and TRBJ1-2; perhaps TRBD1 as D (5 bases). V lost 6 bases, J lost 3 bases, and 17 bases lay in between. Germline V lookup: CDR1 DFQATT, CDR2 SNEGSKA (reference sequence). The CDR3 extends over 14 amino acids. The CDR3 loop is CSALGEGGDYGYTF. The CDR3 bases are TGCAGTGCCCTGGGGGAGGGCGGGGACTATGGCTACACCTTC.

The chain links TRBV7-2 to TRBJ1-1; 8 positions agree with TRBD1. Germline V CDR1 and CDR2: SGHTA, FQGNSA. The J segment lost 3 bases and the V segment lost 3 bases, leaving 6 bases of the junction unmatched. The CDR3 is 15 residues long. The CDR3 loop reads CASSFDRGRDTEAFF. The CDR3 nucleotides are TGTGCCAGCAGCTTCGACAGGGGACGGGACACTGAAGCTTTCTTT.

The chain is built from TRBV6-2 or TRBV6-3 and TRBJ1-1; 10 nucleotides agree with TRBD1. V lost 4 bases to trimming and J lost 6 bases; unmatched junction nucleotides: 5. Germline V CDR1 and CDR2: MNHEY, SVGEGT. The CDR3 is 14 residues long. The CDR3 DNA reads as TGTGCCAGCAGTTTCCGGGACAGGGGACCTGAAGCTTTCTTT. Translated: CASSFRDRGPEAFF.

The gene calls are TRBV5-5 and TRBJ2-3; 9 nucleotides match TRBD1. After removal of 2 bases from V and 2 bases from J, the junction contained 6 bases not matched to a gene. CDR1 is SGHKS, CDR2 YYEKEE, per germline (reference sequence). This CDR3 spans 16 amino acids. Here the CDR3 DNA reads TGTGCCAGCAGCTTAATCGGGACAGGGAACACAGATACGCAGTATTTT. This codes for CASSLIGTGNTDTQYF. The full variable domain, rest sourced from reference TRBV5-5 and TRBJ2-3, is DAGVTQSPTHLIKTRGQQVTLRCSPISGHKSVSWYQQVLGQGPQFIFQYYEKEERGRGNFPDRFSARQFPNYSSELNVNALLLGDSALYLCASSLIGTGNTDTQYFGPGTRLTVL.

This clonotype has just a few counts. The chain uses TRBV6-5 and TRBJ2-7; possible D gene TRBD1, 6 bases. The CDR3 totals 12 residues. V lost 11 bases and J 4 bases, leaving 15 bases between the germline ends. Germline V lookup: CDR1 MNHEY, CDR2 SVGAGI. The CDR3 nucleotides are TGTGCCGCCCGGACAGAGTCATACGAGCAGTACTTC. The encoded protein is CAARTESYEQYF.

V and J are TRBV4-1 and TRBJ2-5; the match to TRBD1 covers 10 bases. CDR1 is MGHRA and CDR2 is YSYEKL in the germline V gene. CDR3 length: 14 residues. V lost 8 bases, J lost 2 bases, and 5 bases stayed unmatched. The CDR3 DNA sequence: TGCGCCAGCCTGGGACAGGGGTTACAAGAGACCCAGTACTTC. This gives the protein CASLGQGLQETQYF.

In its sample, this clonotype was seen many times. The chain is built from TRBV12-3 or TRBV12-4 and TRBJ1-1; 10 bases map to TRBD1. Unmatched junction bases numbered 6, after V lost 6 bases and J lost 5 bases. CDR3 size: 14 residues. DNA of the CDR3: TGTGCCAGCAGATCGGACAGGGGGGTTACTGAAGCTTTCTTT. This codes for CASRSDRGVTEAFF.

The chain joins TRBV5-1 to TRBJ2-2; 13 bases match TRBD2. The V segment lost 1 base and the J segment 3 bases; nucleotides outside the gene matches: 6. The CDR3 has 18 residues. In germline, CDR1 is SGHRS, CDR2 YFSETQ. Here the CDR3 reads CASSLKRLAGGDTGELFF. CDR3 DNA sequence: TGCGCCAGCAGCTTGAAGAGACTAGCGGGGGGAGACACCGGGGAGCTGTTTTTT.

The rearrangement uses TRBV25-1 and TRBJ2-1; possible D gene TRBD1, 6 bases. From germline, CDR1 is MGHDK and CDR2 SYGVNS. The CDR3 runs 14 residues. Trimming cost V 8 bases and J 4 bases, with 15 bases left between them. Here the CDR3 DNA reads TGTGCCAGCTCTAACAGGGCAGAATACAATGAGCAGTTCTTC. Translated, it gives CASSNRAEYNEQFF.

This clonotype was counted only a few times. The chain links TRBV27 to TRBJ2-7; D is perhaps TRBD1 or TRBD2 (6 bases each). The CDR3 runs to 14 residues. Trimming left V 6 bases short and J 2 bases short, with 14 bases between. The germline CDR1 and CDR2 sequences are MNHEY and SMNVEV (reference sequence). The CDR3 is CASSHGGGPYEQYF. In nucleotides, the CDR3 is TGTGCCAGCAGCCACGGGGGCGGACCCTACGAGCAGTACTTC.

This clonotype was counted at least ten times. The chain is built from TRBV4-1 and TRBJ2-1; D call uncertain. CDR1 and CDR2 (germline): MGHRA, YSYEKL. The CDR3 consists of 16 residues. V was pared by 4 bases and J by 0 bases, with 13 bases between. CDR3 sequence reads: CASSLEWASSYNEQFF. As DNA, the CDR3 is TGCGCCAGCAGCCTTGAGTGGGCTAGCTCCTACAATGAGCAGTTCTTC.

This chain joins TRBV9 and TRBJ2-5; no reliable D call. Germline CDR1 is SGDLS and CDR2 is YYNGEE. The CDR3 contains 17 residues. The V end lost 6 bases, the J end lost 3 bases, and 24 bases lay between the germline ends. In DNA, the CDR3 is TGTGCCAGCACCGGAAGTGGTAGCCGTAATTTCGAAGAGACCCAGTACTTC. It specifies CASTGSGSRNFEETQYF. Together with reference TRBV9 and TRBJ2-5, the CDR3 gives the full variable domain: DSGVTQTPKHLITATGQRVTLRCSPRSGDLSVYWYQQSLDQGLQFLIQYYNGEERAKGNILERFSAQQFPDLHSELNLSSLELGDSALYFCASTGSGSRNFEETQYFGPGTRLLVL.

This clonotype has a handful of counts. This chain links TRBV9 with TRBJ2-3; D is ambiguous. In germline, CDR1 is SGDLS, CDR2 YYNGEE. CDR3 length: 15 amino acids. Trimming removed 0 bases at V and 3 bases at J, with 11 bases between. The chain's CDR3 is CASSVEALMTDTQYF. CDR3 DNA sequence: TGTGCCAGCAGCGTAGAGGCCCTAATGACAGATACGCAGTATTTT.

This clonotype was seen a handful of times. The chain has TRBV15 and TRBJ2-7; a possible D gene is TRBD2 (5 bases). The germline gives CDR1 LNHNV, CDR2 YYDKDF (reference sequence). The CDR3 totals 13 residues. Trimming removed 2 bases at V and 4 bases at J, with 9 bases between. The CDR3, as DNA: TGTGCCACCAGCAGACGCAGCGGTTACGAGCAGTACTTC. Protein sequence: CATSRRSGYEQYF.

This clonotype came up a few times. This chain connects TRBV5-1 to TRBJ1-1; D is unclear. The CDR3 covers 14 residues. V was clipped by 4 bases and J by 0 bases, with 10 bases between them. Germline lookup yields CDR1 SGHRS and CDR2 YFSETQ. This CDR3 is CASSRALMNTEAFF. The CDR3 coding sequence is TGCGCCAGCAGCCGGGCCCTAATGAACACTGAAGCTTTCTTT.

The chain has TRBV5-1 and TRBJ1-4; D unclear. The germline CDR1 and CDR2 sequences are SGHRS and YFSETQ. The V and J ends lost 4 bases and 8 bases respectively, with 12 bases between them. This CDR3 contains 13 residues. DNA for the CDR3: TGCGCCAGCAGCCATAGGGCCAAAGAAAAACTGTTTTTT. Protein sequence: CASSHRAKEKLFF.

The chain uses TRBV9 and TRBJ2-1, with 11 bases identical to TRBD2. CDR3 length equals 16 residues. Germline V gene data show CDR1 as SGDLS and CDR2 as YYNGEE. V lost 0 bases to trimming and J lost 8 bases; unmatched junction nucleotides: 7. The CDR3 reads CASSVGLAGGRHEQFF. DNA for the CDR3: TGTGCCAGCAGCGTAGGGCTAGCGGGGGGTAGGCATGAGCAGTTCTTC.